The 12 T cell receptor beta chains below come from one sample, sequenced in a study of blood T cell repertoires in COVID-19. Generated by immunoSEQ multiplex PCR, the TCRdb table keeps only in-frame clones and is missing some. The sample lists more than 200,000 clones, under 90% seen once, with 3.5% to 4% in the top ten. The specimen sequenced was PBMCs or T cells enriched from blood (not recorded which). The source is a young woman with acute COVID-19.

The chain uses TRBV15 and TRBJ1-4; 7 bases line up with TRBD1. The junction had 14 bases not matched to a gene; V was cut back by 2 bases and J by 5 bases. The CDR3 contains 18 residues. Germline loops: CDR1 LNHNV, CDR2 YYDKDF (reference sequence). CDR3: CATSRTPEMGQQNEKLFF. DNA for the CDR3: TGTGCCACCAGCAGAACACCGGAAATGGGACAGCAAAATGAAAAACTGTTTTTT. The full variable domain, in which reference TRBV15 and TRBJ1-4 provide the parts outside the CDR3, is DAMVIQNPRYQVTQFGKPVTLSCSQTLNHNVMYWYQQKSSQAPKLLFHYYDKDFNNEADTPDNFQSRRPNTSFCFLDIRSPGLGDTAMYLCATSRTPEMGQQNEKLFFGSGTQLSVL.

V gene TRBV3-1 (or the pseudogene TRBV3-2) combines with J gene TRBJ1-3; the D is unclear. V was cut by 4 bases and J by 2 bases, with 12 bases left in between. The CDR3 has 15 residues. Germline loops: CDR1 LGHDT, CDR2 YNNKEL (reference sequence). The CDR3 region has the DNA TGTGCCAGCAGCCCCTACGTCCAGGCTGGAAACACCATATATTTT. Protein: CASSPYVQAGNTIYF.

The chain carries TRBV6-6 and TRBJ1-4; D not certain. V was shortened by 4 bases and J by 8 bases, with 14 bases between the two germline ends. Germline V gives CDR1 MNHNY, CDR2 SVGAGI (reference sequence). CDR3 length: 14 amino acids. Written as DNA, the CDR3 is TGTGCCAGCAGTTCCGCGACCGGCGGGGAAAAACTGTTTTTT. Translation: CASSSATGGEKLFF.

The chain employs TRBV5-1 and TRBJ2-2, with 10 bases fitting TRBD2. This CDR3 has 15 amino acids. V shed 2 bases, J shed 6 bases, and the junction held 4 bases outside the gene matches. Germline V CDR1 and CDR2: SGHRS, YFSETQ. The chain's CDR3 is CASSLPTSGAGELFF. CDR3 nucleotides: TGCGCCAGCAGCTTACCCACTAGCGGGGCCGGGGAGCTGTTTTTT.

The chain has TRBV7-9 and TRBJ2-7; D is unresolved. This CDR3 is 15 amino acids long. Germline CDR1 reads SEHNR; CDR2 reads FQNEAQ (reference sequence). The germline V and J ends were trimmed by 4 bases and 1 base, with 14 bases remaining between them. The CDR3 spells CASSYQVGPSYEQYF. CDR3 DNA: TGTGCCAGCAGCTACCAGGTGGGTCCATCCTACGAGCAGTACTTC.

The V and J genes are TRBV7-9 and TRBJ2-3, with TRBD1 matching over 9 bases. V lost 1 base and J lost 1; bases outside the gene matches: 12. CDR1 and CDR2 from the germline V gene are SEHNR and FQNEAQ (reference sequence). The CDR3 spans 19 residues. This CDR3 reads CASSLVGFTGGLGTDTQYF. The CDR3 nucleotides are TGTGCCAGCAGCTTAGTGGGATTTACAGGGGGCCTAGGCACAGATACGCAGTATTTT.

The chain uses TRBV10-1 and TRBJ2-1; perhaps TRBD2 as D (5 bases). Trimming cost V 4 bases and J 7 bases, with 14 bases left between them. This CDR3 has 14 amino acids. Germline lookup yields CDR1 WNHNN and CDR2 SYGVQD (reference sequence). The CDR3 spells CASSAGFEANEQFF. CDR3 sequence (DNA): TGCGCCAGCAGTGCGGGGTTCGAAGCTAATGAGCAGTTCTTC.

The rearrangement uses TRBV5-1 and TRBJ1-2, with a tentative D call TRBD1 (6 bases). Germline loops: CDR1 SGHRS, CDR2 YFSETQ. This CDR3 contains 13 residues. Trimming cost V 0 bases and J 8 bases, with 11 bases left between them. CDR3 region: CASSLAGERGYTF. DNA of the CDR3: TGCGCCAGCAGCTTGGCAGGGGAACGGGGCTACACCTTC.

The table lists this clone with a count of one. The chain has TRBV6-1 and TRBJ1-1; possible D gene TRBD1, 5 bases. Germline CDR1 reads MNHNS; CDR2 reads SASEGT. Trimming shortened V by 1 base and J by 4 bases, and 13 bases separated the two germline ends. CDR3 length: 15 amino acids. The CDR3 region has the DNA TGTGCCAGCAGTGAAGGTCTTCCAGGGCTCACTGAAGCTTTCTTT. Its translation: CASSEGLPGLTEAFF.

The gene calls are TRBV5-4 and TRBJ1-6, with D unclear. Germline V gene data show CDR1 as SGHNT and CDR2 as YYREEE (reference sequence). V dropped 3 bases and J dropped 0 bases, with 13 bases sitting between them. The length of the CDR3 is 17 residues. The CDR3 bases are TGTGCCAGCAGCTCGCTTACAGAGATCTCCTATAATTCACCCCTCCACTTT. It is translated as CASSSLTEISYNSPLHF.

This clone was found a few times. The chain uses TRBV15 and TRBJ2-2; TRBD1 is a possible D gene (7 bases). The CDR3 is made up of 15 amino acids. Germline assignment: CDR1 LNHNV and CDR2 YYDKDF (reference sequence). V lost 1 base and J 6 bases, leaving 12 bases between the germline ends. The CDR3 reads CATSRGQGGSGELFF. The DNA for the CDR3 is TGTGCCACCAGCAGAGGACAGGGAGGATCCGGGGAGCTGTTTTTT.

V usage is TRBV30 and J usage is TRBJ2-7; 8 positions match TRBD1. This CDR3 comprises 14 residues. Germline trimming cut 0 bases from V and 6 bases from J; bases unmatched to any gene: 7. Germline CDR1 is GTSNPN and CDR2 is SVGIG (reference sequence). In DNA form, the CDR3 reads TGTGCCTGGAGTGTAGGGCAGGGGGCTATCGAGCAGTACTTC. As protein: CAWSVGQGAIEQYF.